The 15 T cell receptor beta chains in this list originate from one sample, sequenced in a study of Graves' ophthalmopathy and Graves' hyperthyroidism. The study amplified TCR beta CDR3 regions using RNA transcripts. Amplification began with first-round RT-PCR using HTBI primers, then second-round multiplex PCR was performed. TCRdb re-derived calls from the multiplex PCR reads in MiXCR, one entry per CDR3 protein. The sample records more than 300,000 distinct CDR3 sequences, less than 20% being singletons. Material for sequencing was peripheral blood. Receptor source: a woman aged 18-35 years with stable Graves' hyperthyroidism.

This clonotype came up many times. This rearrangement joins TRBV5-6 to TRBJ2-7; the D is unclear. The germline V gene has CDR1 SGHDT and CDR2 YYEEEE. CDR3 length equals 15 residues. Trimming removed 2 bases from V and 5 bases from J, with 17 bases in between. CDR3 sequence reads: CASSFSLNPTDEQYF. CDR3 in DNA: TGTGCCAGCAGCTTTAGTTTGAACCCGACGGACGAGCAGTACTTC.

This chain joins TRBV12-3 or TRBV12-4 and TRBJ1-5; no clear D gene. Trimming took off 7 bases at V and 4 bases at J, with 8 bases between the two ends. This CDR3 contains 12 residues. The CDR3 DNA is TGTGCCAGCACTTACCCGAATCAGCCCCAGCATTTT. This translates into CASTYPNQPQHF.

This clonotype was picked up many times. The chain employs TRBV12-5 and TRBJ2-7, with TRBD1 matching 9 bases. The trim removed 3 bases at V and 3 bases at J, leaving 6 bases unmatched. The CDR3 is 15 amino acids. Germline lookup yields CDR1 LGHNT and CDR2 FRNRAP. CDR3 in DNA: TGTGCTAGTGGTTTTCAACTGGGACAGGGCTACGAGCAGTACTTC. This codes for CASGFQLGQGYEQYF.

This clonotype was observed many times. An end of the junction differs from the germline gene, which may be a read error. The chain links TRBV2 to TRBJ1-1; possible D gene TRBD1, 5 bases. The germline V gene encodes CDR1 SNHLY and CDR2 FYNNEI. The CDR3 loop spans 12 amino acids. The CDR3 nucleotides are TGTGCCACCCCGCACAGGAACGCTGAAGCTTTCTTT. Its protein product is CATPHRNAEAFF.

This clonotype was observed many times. This chain connects TRBV4-1 to TRBJ1-5; D is unclear. V gave up 1 base and J gave up 4 bases, with 8 bases separating them. The length of the CDR3 is 14 residues. CDR1 is MGHRA and CDR2 is YSYEKL in the germline V gene. The CDR3 is CASSQVQINQPQHF. Here the CDR3 DNA reads TGCGCCAGCAGCCAAGTTCAGATTAATCAGCCCCAGCATTTT.

The chain combines TRBV27 with TRBJ1-1; D may be TRBD1 (5 bases). With 5 bases removed from V and 1 base from J, the gap between germline ends came to 11 bases. The length of the CDR3 is 14 residues. Germline-derived CDR1 and CDR2 are MNHEY and SMNVEV (reference sequence). The CDR3 protein is CASSMTTANTEAFF. The CDR3 nucleotides read TGTGCCAGCAGTATGACGACAGCGAACACTGAAGCTTTCTTT.

This clonotype was counted at least ten times. The rearrangement joins TRBV6-1 to TRBJ1-5, with D perhaps matching TRBD1 (6 bases). In germline, CDR1 is MNHNS, CDR2 SASEGT. V lost 7 bases to trimming and J lost 2 bases, with 12 bases between them. The CDR3 contains 14 residues. CDR3 nucleotides: TGTGCCAGCAAGGGACACCGAGGCAATCAGCCCCAGCATTTT. Translation: CASKGHRGNQPQHF.

The sample holds many counts of this clonotype. The chain links TRBV11-2 to TRBJ2-5; D uncertain. Trimming pared 7 bases from V and 4 bases from J, leaving 22 bases between. Germline V lookup: CDR1 SGHAT, CDR2 FQNNGV. The CDR3 is made up of 16 amino acids. This CDR3 reads CASTARASEGAETQYF. The CDR3 DNA reads as TGTGCCAGCACCGCTCGGGCCTCCGAAGGTGCAGAGACCCAGTACTTC. Combining the CDR3 with reference TRBV11-2 and TRBJ2-5 gives the whole variable domain EAGVAQSPRYKIIEKRQSVAFWCNPISGHATLYWYQQILGQGPKLLIQFQNNGVVDDSQLPKDRFSAERLKGVDSTLKIQPAKLEDSAVYLCASTARASEGAETQYFGPGTRLLVL.

J is TRBJ2-2 and V is TRBV14, with D perhaps TRBD2 (5 bases). This CDR3 contains 14 residues. The germline gives CDR1 SGHDN, CDR2 FVKESK. Trimming left V 0 bases short and J 6 bases short, with 8 bases between. CDR3 sequence (DNA): TGTGCCAGCAGCCAAGATCGGGGAGCCGGGGAGCTGTTTTTT. Protein sequence: CASSQDRGAGELFF. Based on the CDR3 plus reference TRBV14 and TRBJ2-2, the full variable domain is EAGVTQFPSHSVIEKGQTVTLRCDPISGHDNLYWYRRVMGKEIKFLLHFVKESKQDESGMPNNRFLAERTGGTYSTLKVQPAELEDSGVYFCASSQDRGAGELFFGEGSRLTVL.

This clonotype appeared many times. The rearrangement links TRBV12-3 or TRBV12-4 to TRBJ1-1, with 9 positions matching TRBD1. With 2 bases clipped from V and 3 bases from J, the junction kept 16 bases outside the gene matches. This CDR3 is 19 amino acids long. The CDR3 DNA sequence: TGTGCCAGCAGTTTAATATCTGGGTTGGGACAGGGCTTTGACACTGAAGCTTTCTTT. Protein product: CASSLISGLGQGFDTEAFF.

A word on this clonotype: Germline is not matched at one junction end, which may reflect a read error. The chain combines TRBV19 with TRBJ1-6; D possibly corresponds to TRBD1 (6 bases). The germline CDR1 and CDR2 sequences are LNHDA and SQIVND (reference sequence). This CDR3 has 16 amino acids. DNA for the CDR3: TGTGCCAGTAGTTCAGGGGCAGGGGCGAATAATTCACACCTCCACTTT. Protein: CASSSGAGANNSHLHF. Based on the CDR3 plus reference TRBV19 and TRBJ1-6, the full variable domain is DGGITQSPKYLFRKEGQNVTLSCEQNLNHDAMYWYRQDPGQGLRLIYYSQIVNDFQKGDIAEGYSVSREKKESFPLTVTSAQKNPTAFYLCASSSGAGANNSHLHFGNGTRLTVT.

The rearrangement joins TRBV19 to TRBJ2-2; 9 bases agree with TRBD1. The CDR3 has 17 amino acids. Germline trimming cut 3 bases from V and 6 bases from J; bases unmatched to any gene: 11. Germline-derived CDR1 and CDR2 are LNHDA and SQIVND (reference sequence). The CDR3 is CASSIGVGTGFSGELFF. CDR3 sequence (DNA): TGTGCCAGTAGTATTGGAGTGGGGACAGGGTTTTCCGGGGAGCTGTTTTTT.

This clonotype was counted at least ten times. V is TRBV11-2 and J is TRBJ2-5; 10 nucleotides align to TRBD2. V lost 7 bases, J lost 4 bases, and 15 bases stayed unmatched. Germline CDR1 reads SGHAT; CDR2 reads FQNNGV. The CDR3 spans 17 residues. The CDR3 DNA reads TGTGCCAGCATCAAAGGGAGCGGGGGGGCCGTTAGAGAGACCCAGTACTTC. Residues: CASIKGSGGAVRETQYF.

V and J are TRBV6-5 and TRBJ1-2; tentative D call: TRBD1 (5 bases). CDR1 and CDR2 from the germline V gene are MNHEY and SVGAGI. Deletions cut 2 bases from V and 8 bases from J, with 15 bases between. The CDR3 is made up of 14 amino acids. In DNA form, the CDR3 reads TGTGCCAGCAGTTACAGTAGTACAGGCGGCGGCTACACCTTC. Protein product: CASSYSSTGGGYTF.

This clonotype was found many times. The V call is TRBV6-1, the J call TRBJ2-2; TRBD1 matches at 7 bases. After removal of 6 bases from V and 0 bases from J, the junction contained 1 base not matched to a gene. The germline V gene has CDR1 MNHNS and CDR2 SASEGT. The CDR3 length is 14 residues. CDR3 sequence reads: CASRDRTNTGELFF. The CDR3 DNA reads as TGTGCCAGCAGGGACAGGACGAACACCGGGGAGCTGTTTTTT.